This record concerns one TCR beta chain sequence. The antigen remains undetermined. Several immunoSEQ 96-well plates shared each subset's DNA, each plate a replicate. Libraries were prepared by immunoSEQ multiplex PCR; TCRdb keeps only in-frame clonotypes and omits some of them. The sample lists hundreds of thousands of clones; 92% were seen once. The entry originates in a study of shared clonotypes between healthy human individuals. Findings and caveats of the study: Non-shared clonotypes had lower generation probabilities than those shared by all four donors.

The CDR3 totals 15 residues. The germline CDR1 and CDR2 sequences are LNHDA and SQIVND (reference sequence). V lost 7 bases and J 0 bases, leaving 13 bases between the germline ends. Terminally differentiated effector memory CD45RA+ cells were excluded by CCR7 positive selection of CD45RO-negative cells. Caucasian adults living in Nashville, Tennessee, provided all samples. Source material: naive CD8+ T cells sorted from blood. This sequence was found in a man aged 30-40 years in good health. V gene TRBV19 combines with J gene TRBJ2-1; no clear D gene. The CDR3 DNA reads TGTGCCAGTAATATGGCCCTTAGCTCCTACAATGAGCAGTTCTTC. Encoded protein: CASNMALSSYNEQFF.